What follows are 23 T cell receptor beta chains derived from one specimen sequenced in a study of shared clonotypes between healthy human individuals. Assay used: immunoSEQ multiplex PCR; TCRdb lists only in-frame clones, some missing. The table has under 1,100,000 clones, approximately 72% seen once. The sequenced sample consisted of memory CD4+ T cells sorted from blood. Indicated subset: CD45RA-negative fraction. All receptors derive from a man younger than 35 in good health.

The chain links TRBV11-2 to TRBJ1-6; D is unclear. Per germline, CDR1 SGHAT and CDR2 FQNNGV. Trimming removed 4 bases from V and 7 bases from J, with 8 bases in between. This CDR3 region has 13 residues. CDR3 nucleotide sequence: TGTGCCAGCAGCTCCCAGACCAATTCACCCCTCCACTTT. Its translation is CASSSQTNSPLHF. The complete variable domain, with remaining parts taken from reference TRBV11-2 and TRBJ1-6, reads EAGVAQSPRYKIIEKRQSVAFWCNPISGHATLYWYQQILGQGPKLLIQFQNNGVVDDSQLPKDRFSAERLKGVDSTLKIQPAKLEDSAVYLCASSSQTNSPLHFGNGTRLTVT.

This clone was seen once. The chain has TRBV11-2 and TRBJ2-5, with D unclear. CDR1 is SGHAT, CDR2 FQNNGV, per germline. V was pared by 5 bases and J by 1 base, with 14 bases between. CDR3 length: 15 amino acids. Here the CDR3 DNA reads TGTGCCAGCAGCCCATCAGGACGGGTCCAAGAGACCCAGTACTTC. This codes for CASSPSGRVQETQYF.

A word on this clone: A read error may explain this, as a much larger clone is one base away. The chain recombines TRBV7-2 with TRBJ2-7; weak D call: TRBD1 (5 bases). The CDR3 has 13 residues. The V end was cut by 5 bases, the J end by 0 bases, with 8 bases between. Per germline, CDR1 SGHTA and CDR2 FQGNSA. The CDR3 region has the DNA TGTGCCAGCAGCCCGGACAACTCCTACGAGCAGTACTTC. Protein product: CASSPDNSYEQYF.

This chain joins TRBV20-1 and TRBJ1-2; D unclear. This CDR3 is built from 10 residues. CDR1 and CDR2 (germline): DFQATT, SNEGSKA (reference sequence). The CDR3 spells CGAREYGYTF. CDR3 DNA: TGCGGAGCTAGGGAGTATGGCTACACCTTC.

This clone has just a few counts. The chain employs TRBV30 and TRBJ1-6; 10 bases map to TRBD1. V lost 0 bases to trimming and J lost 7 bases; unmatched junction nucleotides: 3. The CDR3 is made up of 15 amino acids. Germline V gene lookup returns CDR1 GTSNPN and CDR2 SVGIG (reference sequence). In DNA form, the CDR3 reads TGTGCCTGGAGTGTAAGGACAGGGGGGAATTCACCCCTCCACTTT. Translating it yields CAWSVRTGGNSPLHF.

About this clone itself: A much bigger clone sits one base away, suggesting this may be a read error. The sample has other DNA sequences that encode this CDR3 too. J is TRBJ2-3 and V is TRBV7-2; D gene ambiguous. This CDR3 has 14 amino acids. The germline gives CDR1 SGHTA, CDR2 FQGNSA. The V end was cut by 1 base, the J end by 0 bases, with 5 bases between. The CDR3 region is CASSLGLSTDTQYF. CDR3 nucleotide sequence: TGTGCCAGCAGCTTAGGACTGAGCACAGATACGCAGTATTTT.

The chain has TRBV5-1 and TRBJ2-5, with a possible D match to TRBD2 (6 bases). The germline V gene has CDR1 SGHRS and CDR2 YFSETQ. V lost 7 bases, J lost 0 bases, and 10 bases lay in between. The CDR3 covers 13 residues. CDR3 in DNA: TGCGCCAGCGGCCGGGAGTACCAAGAGACCCAGTACTTC. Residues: CASGREYQETQYF.

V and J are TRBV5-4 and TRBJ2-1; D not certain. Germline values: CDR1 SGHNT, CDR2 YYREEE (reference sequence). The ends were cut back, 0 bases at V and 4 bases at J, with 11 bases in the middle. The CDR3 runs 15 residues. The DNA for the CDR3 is TGTGCCAGCAGCTTGGAACGAGGCAGTTACAATGAGCAGTTCTTC. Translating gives CASSLERGSYNEQFF. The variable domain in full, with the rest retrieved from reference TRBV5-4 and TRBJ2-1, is ETGVTQSPTHLIKTRGQQVTLRCSSQSGHNTVSWYQQALGQGPQFIFQYYREEENGRGNFPPRFSGLQFPNYSSELNVNALELDDSALYLCASSLERGSYNEQFFGPGTRLTVL.

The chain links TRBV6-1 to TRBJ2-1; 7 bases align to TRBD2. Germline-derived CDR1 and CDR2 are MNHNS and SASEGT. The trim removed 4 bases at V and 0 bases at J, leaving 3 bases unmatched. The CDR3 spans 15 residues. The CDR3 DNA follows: TGTGCCAGCAGTGGAAGGACTAGCTCCTACAATGAGCAGTTCTTC. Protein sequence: CASSGRTSSYNEQFF.

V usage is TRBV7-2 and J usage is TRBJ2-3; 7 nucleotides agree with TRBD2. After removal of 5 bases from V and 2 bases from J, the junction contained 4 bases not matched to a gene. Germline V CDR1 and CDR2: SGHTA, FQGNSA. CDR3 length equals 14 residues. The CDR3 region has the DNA TGTGCCAGCAGCCCCCGACTAGCCACAGATACGCAGTATTTT. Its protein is CASSPRLATDTQYF.

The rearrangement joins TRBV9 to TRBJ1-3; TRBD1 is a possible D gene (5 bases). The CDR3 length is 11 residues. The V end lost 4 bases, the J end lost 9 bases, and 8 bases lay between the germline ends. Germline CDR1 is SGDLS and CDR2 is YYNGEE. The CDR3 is CASSPQGTIYF. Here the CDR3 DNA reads TGTGCCAGCAGCCCCCAGGGCACCATATATTTT. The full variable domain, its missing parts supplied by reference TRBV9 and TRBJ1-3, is DSGVTQTPKHLITATGQRVTLRCSPRSGDLSVYWYQQSLDQGLQFLIQYYNGEERAKGNILERFSAQQFPDLHSELNLSSLELGDSALYFCASSPQGTIYFGEGSWLTVV.

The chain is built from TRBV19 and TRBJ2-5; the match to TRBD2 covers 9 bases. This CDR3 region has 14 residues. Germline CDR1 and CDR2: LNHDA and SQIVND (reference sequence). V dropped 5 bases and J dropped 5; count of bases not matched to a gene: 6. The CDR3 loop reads CASSFSGGGETQYF. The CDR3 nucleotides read TGTGCCAGTAGTTTTAGCGGGGGCGGGGAGACCCAGTACTTC.

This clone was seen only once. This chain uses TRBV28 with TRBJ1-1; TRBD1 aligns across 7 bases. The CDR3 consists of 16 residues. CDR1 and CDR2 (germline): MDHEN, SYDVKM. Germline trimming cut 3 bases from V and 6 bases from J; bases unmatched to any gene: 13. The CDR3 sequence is CASSFRMGRDRSEAFF. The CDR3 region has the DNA TGTGCCAGCAGTTTTCGAATGGGTAGGGACAGATCTGAAGCTTTCTTT.

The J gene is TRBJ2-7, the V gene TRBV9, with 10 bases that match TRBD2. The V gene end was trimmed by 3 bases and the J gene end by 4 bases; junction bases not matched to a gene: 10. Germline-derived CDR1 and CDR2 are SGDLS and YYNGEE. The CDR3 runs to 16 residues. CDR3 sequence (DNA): TGTGCCAGCAGCGAGGATGGTGGACTAGCGGTATACGAGCAGTACTTC. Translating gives CASSEDGGLAVYEQYF.

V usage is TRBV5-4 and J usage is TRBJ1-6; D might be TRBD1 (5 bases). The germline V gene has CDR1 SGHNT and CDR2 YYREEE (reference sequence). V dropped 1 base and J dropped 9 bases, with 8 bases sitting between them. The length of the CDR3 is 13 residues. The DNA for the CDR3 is TGTGCCAGCAGCTTGCCGGGGACTTCACCCCTCCACTTT. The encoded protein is CASSLPGTSPLHF.

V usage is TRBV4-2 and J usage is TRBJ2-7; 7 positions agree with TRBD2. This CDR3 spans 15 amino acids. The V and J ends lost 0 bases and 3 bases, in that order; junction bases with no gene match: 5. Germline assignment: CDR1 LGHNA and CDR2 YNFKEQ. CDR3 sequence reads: CASSQDSAGDYEQYF. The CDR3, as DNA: TGTGCCAGCAGCCAAGATAGCGCGGGGGACTACGAGCAGTACTTC.

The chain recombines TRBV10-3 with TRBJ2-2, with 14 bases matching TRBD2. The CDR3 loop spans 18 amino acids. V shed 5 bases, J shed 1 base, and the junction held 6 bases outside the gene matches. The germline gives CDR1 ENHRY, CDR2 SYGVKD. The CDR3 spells CAISKGTSGRGNTGELFF. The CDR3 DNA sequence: TGTGCCATCAGTAAAGGGACTAGCGGGAGAGGGAACACCGGGGAGCTGTTTTTT.

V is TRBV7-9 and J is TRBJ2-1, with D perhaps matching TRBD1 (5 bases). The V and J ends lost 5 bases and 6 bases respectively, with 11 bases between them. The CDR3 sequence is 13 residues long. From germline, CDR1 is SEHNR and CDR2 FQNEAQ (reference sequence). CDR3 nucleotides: TGTGCCAGCAGCGCTCAGGGATTCAATGAGCAGTTCTTC. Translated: CASSAQGFNEQFF.

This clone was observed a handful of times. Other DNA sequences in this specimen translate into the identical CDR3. The CDR3: CASSLGSTDTQYF. As DNA, the CDR3 is TGCGCCAGCAGCTTGGGCAGCACAGATACGCAGTATTTT. This chain joins TRBV5-1 and TRBJ2-3; D remains unclear. This CDR3 region has 13 residues. The germline CDR1 and CDR2 sequences are SGHRS and YFSETQ. Trimming left V 0 bases short and J 0 bases short, with 2 bases between.

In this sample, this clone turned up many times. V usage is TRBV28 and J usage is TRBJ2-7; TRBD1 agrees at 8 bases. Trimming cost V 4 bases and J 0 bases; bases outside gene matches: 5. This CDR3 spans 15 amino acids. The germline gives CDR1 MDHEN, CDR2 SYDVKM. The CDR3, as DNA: TGTGCCAGCAGTTCCACCGGGACAGGCTCCTACGAGCAGTACTTC. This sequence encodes CASSSTGTGSYEQYF.

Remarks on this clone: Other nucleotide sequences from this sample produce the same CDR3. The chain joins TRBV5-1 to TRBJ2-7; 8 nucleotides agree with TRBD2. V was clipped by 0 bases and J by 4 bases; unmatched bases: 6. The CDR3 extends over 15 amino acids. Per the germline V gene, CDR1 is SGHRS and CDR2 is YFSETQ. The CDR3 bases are TGCGCCAGCAGCTTGGACAGCGGGGGACTATACGAGCAGTACTTC. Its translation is CASSLDSGGLYEQYF. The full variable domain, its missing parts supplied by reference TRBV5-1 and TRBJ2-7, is KAGVTQTPRYLIKTRGQQVTLSCSPISGHRSVSWYQQTPGQGLQFLFEYFSETQRNKGNFPGRFSGRQFSNSRSEMNVSTLELGDSALYLCASSLDSGGLYEQYFGPGTRLTVT.

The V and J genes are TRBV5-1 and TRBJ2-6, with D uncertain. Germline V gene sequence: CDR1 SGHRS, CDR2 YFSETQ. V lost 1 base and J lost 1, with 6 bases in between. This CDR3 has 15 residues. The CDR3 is CASSLLISGANVLTF. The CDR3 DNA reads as TGCGCCAGCAGCTTGTTGATATCTGGGGCCAACGTCCTGACTTTC.

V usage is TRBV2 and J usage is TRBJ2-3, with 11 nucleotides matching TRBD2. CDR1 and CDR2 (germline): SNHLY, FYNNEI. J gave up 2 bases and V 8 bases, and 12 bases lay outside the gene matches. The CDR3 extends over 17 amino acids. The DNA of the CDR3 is TGTGCCAGCTCTAGCGGGAGGTCGGTACGGTACACAGATACGCAGTATTTT. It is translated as CASSSGRSVRYTDTQYF.